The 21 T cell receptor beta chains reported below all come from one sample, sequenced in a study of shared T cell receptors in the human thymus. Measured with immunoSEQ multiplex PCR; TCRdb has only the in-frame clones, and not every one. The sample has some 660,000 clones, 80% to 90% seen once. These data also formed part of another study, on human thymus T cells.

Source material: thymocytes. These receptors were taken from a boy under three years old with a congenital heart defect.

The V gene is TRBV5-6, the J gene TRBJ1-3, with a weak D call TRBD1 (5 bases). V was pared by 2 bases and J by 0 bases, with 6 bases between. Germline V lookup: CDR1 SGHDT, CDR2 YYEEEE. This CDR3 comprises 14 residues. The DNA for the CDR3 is TGTGCCAGCAGCTTTGACAGCTCTGGAAACACCATATATTTT. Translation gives CASSFDSSGNTIYF.

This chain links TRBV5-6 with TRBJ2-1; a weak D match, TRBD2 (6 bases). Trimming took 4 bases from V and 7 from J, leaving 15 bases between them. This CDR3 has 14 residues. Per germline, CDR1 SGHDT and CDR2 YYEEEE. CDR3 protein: CASSAREVINEQFF. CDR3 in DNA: TGTGCCAGCAGCGCAAGGGAGGTCATAAATGAGCAGTTCTTC.

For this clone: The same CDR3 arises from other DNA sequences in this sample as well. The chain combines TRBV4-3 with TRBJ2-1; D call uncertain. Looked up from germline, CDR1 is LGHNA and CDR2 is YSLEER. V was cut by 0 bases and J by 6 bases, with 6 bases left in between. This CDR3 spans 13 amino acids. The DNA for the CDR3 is TGCGCCAGCAGCCAAGATTCGGGCAATGAGCAGTTCTTC. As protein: CASSQDSGNEQFF.

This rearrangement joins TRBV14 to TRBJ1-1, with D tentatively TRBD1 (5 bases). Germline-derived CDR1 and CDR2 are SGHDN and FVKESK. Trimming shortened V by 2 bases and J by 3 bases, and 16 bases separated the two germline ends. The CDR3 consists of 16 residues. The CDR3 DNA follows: TGTGCCAGCAGCCAACTGGGATCCGGGGGTGACACTGAAGCTTTCTTT. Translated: CASSQLGSGGDTEAFF. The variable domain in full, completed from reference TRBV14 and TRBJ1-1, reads EAGVTQFPSHSVIEKGQTVTLRCDPISGHDNLYWYRRVMGKEIKFLLHFVKESKQDESGMPNNRFLAERTGGTYSTLKVQPAELEDSGVYFCASSQLGSGGDTEAFFGQGTRLTVV.

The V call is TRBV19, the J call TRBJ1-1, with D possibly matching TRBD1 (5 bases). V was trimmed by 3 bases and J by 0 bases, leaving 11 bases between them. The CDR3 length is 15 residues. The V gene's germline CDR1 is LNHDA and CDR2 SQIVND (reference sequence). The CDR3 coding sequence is TGTGCCAGTAGTATTTTGGGGCGCATGAACACTGAAGCTTTCTTT. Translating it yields CASSILGRMNTEAFF.

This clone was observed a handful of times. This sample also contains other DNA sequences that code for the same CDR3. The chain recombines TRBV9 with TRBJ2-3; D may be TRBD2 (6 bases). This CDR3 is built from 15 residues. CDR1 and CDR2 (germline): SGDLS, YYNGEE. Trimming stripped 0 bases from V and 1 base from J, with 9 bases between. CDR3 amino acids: CASSVVGGGTDTQYF. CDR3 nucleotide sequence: TGTGCCAGCAGCGTAGTAGGCGGGGGCACAGATACGCAGTATTTT.

The CDR3 here is CASSPREEDRSMSTDTQYF. The CDR3 DNA reads as TGTGCCAGCAGCCCGAGAGAGGAGGACAGGAGTATGAGCACAGATACGCAGTATTTT. The chain combines TRBV9 with TRBJ2-3; TRBD1 matches 7 bases. With V trimmed by 4 bases and J by 0 bases, 17 bases remained unmatched. The germline CDR1 and CDR2 sequences are SGDLS and YYNGEE. The CDR3 runs 19 residues.

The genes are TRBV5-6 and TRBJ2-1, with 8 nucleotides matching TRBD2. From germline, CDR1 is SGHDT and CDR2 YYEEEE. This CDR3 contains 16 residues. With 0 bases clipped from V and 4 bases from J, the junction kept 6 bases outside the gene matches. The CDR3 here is CASSLAGGPIYNEQFF. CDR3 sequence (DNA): TGTGCCAGCAGCTTGGCGGGGGGGCCTATATACAATGAGCAGTTCTTC.

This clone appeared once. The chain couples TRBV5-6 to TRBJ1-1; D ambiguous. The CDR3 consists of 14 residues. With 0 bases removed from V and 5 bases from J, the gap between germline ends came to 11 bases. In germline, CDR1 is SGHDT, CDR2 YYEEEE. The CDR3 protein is CASSLVTGWTEAFF. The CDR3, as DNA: TGTGCCAGCAGCTTGGTCACGGGTTGGACTGAAGCTTTCTTT. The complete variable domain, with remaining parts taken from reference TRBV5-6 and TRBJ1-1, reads DAGVTQSPTHLIKTRGQQVTLRCSPKSGHDTVSWYQQALGQGPQFIFQYYEEEERQRGNFPDRFSGHQFPNYSSELNVNALLLGDSALYLCASSLVTGWTEAFFGQGTRLTVV.

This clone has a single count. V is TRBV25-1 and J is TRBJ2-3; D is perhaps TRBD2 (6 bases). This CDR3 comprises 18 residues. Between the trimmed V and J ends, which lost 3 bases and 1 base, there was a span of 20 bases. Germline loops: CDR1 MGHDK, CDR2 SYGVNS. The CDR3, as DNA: TGTGCCAGCAGTGACTCCCATGATGGGGGGTGTTGCACAGATACGCAGTATTTT. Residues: CASSDSHDGGCCTDTQYF.

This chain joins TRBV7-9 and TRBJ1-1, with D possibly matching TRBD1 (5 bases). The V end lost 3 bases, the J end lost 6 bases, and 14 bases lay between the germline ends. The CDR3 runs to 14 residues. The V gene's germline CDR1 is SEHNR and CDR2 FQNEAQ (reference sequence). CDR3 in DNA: TGTGCCAGCAGCTTCAGGCGGGACCCCCCTGAAGCTTTCTTT. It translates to CASSFRRDPPEAFF.

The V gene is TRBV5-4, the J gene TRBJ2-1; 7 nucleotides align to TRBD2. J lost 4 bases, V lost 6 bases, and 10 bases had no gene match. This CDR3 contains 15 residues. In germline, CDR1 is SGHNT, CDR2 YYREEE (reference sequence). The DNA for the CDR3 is TGTGCCAGCACCAAGACTAGCCCGGTATACAATGAGCAGTTCTTC. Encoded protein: CASTKTSPVYNEQFF.

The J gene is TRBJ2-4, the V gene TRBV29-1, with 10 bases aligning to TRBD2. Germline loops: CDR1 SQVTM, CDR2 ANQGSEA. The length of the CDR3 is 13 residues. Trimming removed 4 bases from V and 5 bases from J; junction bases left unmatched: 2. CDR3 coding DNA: TGCAGCGTTGTACTAGCGGGGCAAAACATTCAGTACTTC. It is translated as CSVVLAGQNIQYF.

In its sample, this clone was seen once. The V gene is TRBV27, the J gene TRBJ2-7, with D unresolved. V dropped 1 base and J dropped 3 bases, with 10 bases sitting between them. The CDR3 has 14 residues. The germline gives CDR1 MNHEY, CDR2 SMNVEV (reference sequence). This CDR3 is CASSLYHNFYEQYF. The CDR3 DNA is TGTGCCAGCAGTTTATACCATAACTTCTACGAGCAGTACTTC.

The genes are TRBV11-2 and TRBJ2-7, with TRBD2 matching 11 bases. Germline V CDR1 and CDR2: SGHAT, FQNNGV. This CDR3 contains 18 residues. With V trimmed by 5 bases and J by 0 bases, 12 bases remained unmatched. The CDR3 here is CASSHAPSSGGFSYEQYF. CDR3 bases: TGTGCCAGCAGCCACGCCCCGTCTAGCGGGGGGTTCTCCTACGAGCAGTACTTC. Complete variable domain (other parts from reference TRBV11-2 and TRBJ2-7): EAGVAQSPRYKIIEKRQSVAFWCNPISGHATLYWYQQILGQGPKLLIQFQNNGVVDDSQLPKDRFSAERLKGVDSTLKIQPAKLEDSAVYLCASSHAPSSGGFSYEQYFGPGTRLTVT.

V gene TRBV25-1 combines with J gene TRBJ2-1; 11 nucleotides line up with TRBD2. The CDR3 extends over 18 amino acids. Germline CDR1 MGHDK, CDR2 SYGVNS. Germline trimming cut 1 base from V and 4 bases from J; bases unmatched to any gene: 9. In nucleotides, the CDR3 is TGTGCCAGCAGTGAATCCCCAACCGGGACTAGCGGATACAATGAGCAGTTCTTC. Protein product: CASSESPTGTSGYNEQFF.

In nucleotides, the CDR3 is TGTGCCAGCAGTTCGGGGACAGGGCCCAACTCTGGGGCCAACGTCCTGACTTTC. Translating gives CASSSGTGPNSGANVLTF. The V call is TRBV5-4, the J call TRBJ2-6; 9 bases map to TRBD1. This CDR3 spans 18 amino acids. CDR1 is SGHNT, CDR2 YYREEE, per germline (reference sequence). With V trimmed by 5 bases and J by 0 bases, 9 bases remained unmatched.

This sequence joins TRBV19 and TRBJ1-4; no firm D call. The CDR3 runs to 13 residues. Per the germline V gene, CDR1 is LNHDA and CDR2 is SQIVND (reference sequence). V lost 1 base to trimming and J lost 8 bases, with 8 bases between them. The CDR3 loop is CASSIVPVEKLFF. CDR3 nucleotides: TGTGCCAGTAGTATAGTTCCGGTGGAAAAACTGTTTTTT.

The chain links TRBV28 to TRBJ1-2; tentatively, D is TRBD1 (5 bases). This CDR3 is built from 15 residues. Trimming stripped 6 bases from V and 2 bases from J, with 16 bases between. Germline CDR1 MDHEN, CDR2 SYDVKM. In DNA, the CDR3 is TGTGCCAGCAGCCCACCGGGACTGAGAAACTATGGCTACACCTTC. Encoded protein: CASSPPGLRNYGYTF.

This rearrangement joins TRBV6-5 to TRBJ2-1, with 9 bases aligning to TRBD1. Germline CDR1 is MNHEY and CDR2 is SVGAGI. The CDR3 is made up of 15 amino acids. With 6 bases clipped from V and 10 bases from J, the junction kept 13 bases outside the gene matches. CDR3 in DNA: TGTGCCAGCAGCCAGGACAGGGGTAGTGGCGGAGAGCAGTTCTTC. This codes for CASSQDRGSGGEQFF.

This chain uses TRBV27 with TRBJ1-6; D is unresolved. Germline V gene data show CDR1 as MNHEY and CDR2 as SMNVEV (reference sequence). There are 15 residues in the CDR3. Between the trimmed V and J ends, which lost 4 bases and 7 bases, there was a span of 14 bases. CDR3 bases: TGTGCCAGCAGTTGGGAGGGAGTGAGGAATTCACCCCTCCACTTT. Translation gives CASSWEGVRNSPLHF.